The 10 T cell receptor beta chains below were found in one sample sequenced in a study of shared clonotypes between healthy human individuals. Profiling relied on immunoSEQ multiplex PCR, and the TCRdb table lists in-frame clones only, not all of them. Here the sample spans more than 850,000 clones, 78% being singletons. Specimen: memory CD4+ T cells from PBMCs. Subset here: CD45RA-negative fraction. These receptors originate from a man aged 18 to 29 in good health. Some clones in this sample may be carry-over from other donors' samples.

This chain uses TRBV5-1 with TRBJ2-1, with a tentative D call TRBD1 (6 bases). There are 14 residues in the CDR3. The germline V gene encodes CDR1 SGHRS and CDR2 YFSETQ. Trimming left V 0 bases short and J 8 bases short, with 12 bases between. The CDR3: CASSLGQESDEQFF. CDR3 coding DNA: TGCGCCAGCAGCTTGGGACAGGAGTCTGATGAGCAGTTCTTC.

In nucleotides, the CDR3 is TGTGCCACCAGCAGAGATAAGACAGGTTGGGGCTACACCTTC. Its protein product is CATSRDKTGWGYTF. The rearrangement joins TRBV15 to TRBJ1-2; D is perhaps TRBD1 (6 bases). The CDR3 has 14 amino acids. The germline V gene has CDR1 LNHNV and CDR2 YYDKDF (reference sequence). Deletions cut 0 bases from V and 8 bases from J, with 13 bases between.

This sequence joins TRBV6-5 and TRBJ2-6, with a possible D match to TRBD1 (6 bases). With 5 bases removed from V and 0 bases from J, the gap between germline ends came to 8 bases. This CDR3 region has 15 residues. Germline assignment: CDR1 MNHEY and CDR2 SVGAGI. DNA of the CDR3: TGTGCCAGCAGTCTAGGGGGCTCTGGGGCCAACGTCCTGACTTTC. Its protein product is CASSLGGSGANVLTF.

Notes on this clone: Within the sample, other DNA sequences also encode this same CDR3. The J gene is TRBJ2-5, the V gene TRBV6-6; 14 bases agree with TRBD2. This CDR3 has 15 residues. Germline assignment: CDR1 MNHNY and CDR2 SVGAGI (reference sequence). With V trimmed by 6 bases and J by 1 base, 1 base remained unmatched. The DNA of the CDR3 is TGTGCCAGCAGAGGACTAGCGGGGGGCCAAGAGACCCAGTACTTC. Its protein is CASRGLAGGQETQYF.

The CDR3 nucleotides read TGTGCCAGCAGTAAAGGACGGAACTCTGGAAACACCATATATTTT. It yields the protein CASSKGRNSGNTIYF. The chain uses TRBV6-5 and TRBJ1-3, with no clear D. This CDR3 contains 15 residues. V was clipped by 5 bases and J by 0 bases, with 11 bases between them. Germline CDR1 reads MNHEY; CDR2 reads SVGAGI.

This chain links TRBV7-2 with TRBJ2-3, with 7 positions matching TRBD2. V dropped 5 bases and J dropped 2; count of bases not matched to a gene: 7. CDR3 length: 15 residues. Germline lookup yields CDR1 SGHTA and CDR2 FQGNSA. CDR3 region: CASSAVAGPTDTQYF. The DNA for the CDR3 is TGTGCCAGCAGCGCCGTAGCGGGCCCCACAGATACGCAGTATTTT. Using reference TRBV7-2 and TRBJ2-3 for the parts outside the CDR3, the full variable domain is GAGVSQSPSNKVTEKGKDVELRCDPISGHTALYWYRQSLGQGLEFLIYFQGNSAPDKSGLPSDRFSAERTGGSVSTLTIQRTQQEDSAVYLCASSAVAGPTDTQYFGPGTRLTVL.

J is TRBJ1-5 and V is TRBV7-2; D uncertain. The CDR3 sequence is 14 residues long. V lost 3 bases, J lost 1 base, and 7 bases lay in between. The germline V gene encodes CDR1 SGHTA and CDR2 FQGNSA. The CDR3 DNA reads as TGTGCCAGCAGCTTCTTGGGCAGCAATCAGCCCCAGCATTTT. Translating it yields CASSFLGSNQPQHF.

This sequence joins TRBV6-1 and TRBJ2-7, with 7 bases lining up with TRBD1. The CDR3 spans 14 residues. Germline V gene lookup returns CDR1 MNHNS and CDR2 SASEGT. V shed 7 bases, J shed 4 bases, and the junction held 10 bases outside the gene matches. The CDR3 DNA is TGTGCCAGCACCACCGGGACAGACTTATACGAGCAGTACTTC. Protein: CASTTGTDLYEQYF.

The rearrangement links TRBV18 to TRBJ2-2; TRBD2 is a possible D gene (5 bases). Germline V gives CDR1 KGHSH, CDR2 LQKENI. The CDR3 totals 15 residues. The V and J ends lost 3 bases and 6 bases respectively, with 14 bases between them. The CDR3 loop is CASSPWERASGELFF. For the CDR3, the DNA is TGTGCCAGCTCACCCTGGGAGAGGGCATCCGGGGAGCTGTTTTTT.

The CDR3 bases are TGTGCCAGCAGCTTGGGGACCCCTACCTACGAGCAGTACTTC. This codes for CASSLGTPTYEQYF. This sequence joins TRBV5-6 and TRBJ2-7, with D hard to call. Per germline, CDR1 SGHDT and CDR2 YYEEEE. Trimming removed 0 bases at V and 2 bases at J, with 9 bases between. The CDR3 length is 14 residues. The entire variable domain, with the rest obtained from reference TRBV5-6 and TRBJ2-7, is as follows: DAGVTQSPTHLIKTRGQQVTLRCSPKSGHDTVSWYQQALGQGPQFIFQYYEEEERQRGNFPDRFSGHQFPNYSSELNVNALLLGDSALYLCASSLGTPTYEQYFGPGTRLTVT.